This TCR beta chain was captured by sequencing in a study of Ad26.COV2.S vaccination and SARS-CoV-2 variants. Measured with immunoSEQ multiplex PCR; TCRdb has only the in-frame clones, and not every one. The sample has 300,000 to 500,000 clones; 88% are singletons. The CDR3 is 15 residues long. Per germline, CDR1 MGHRA and CDR2 YSYEKL. V lost 4 bases and J 6 bases, leaving 16 bases between the germline ends. Treatment of the sample: roughly 19 received Ad26.COV2.S at low or high dose, single or two shots; about 5 received placebo; per-sample allocation not given. Sampling happened 63 days after the first vaccine or placebo injection.

The sequence came from a person between 18 and 65 years old who received the Ad26.COV2.S COVID-19 vaccine or a placebo. This sample comprised peripheral blood, obtained in a trial of Ad26.COV2.S vaccine versus placebo. The chain recombines TRBV4-1 with TRBJ1-5; D may be TRBD1 (6 bases). CDR3 protein: CASSPEGGSGQPQHF. The CDR3 DNA follows: TGCGCCAGCAGCCCGGAGGGGGGTTCGGGTCAGCCCCAGCATTTT.